This TCR beta chain was sequenced for a study of blood T cell repertoires in COVID-19 (dated by TCRdb to 2020 to 2021). Broadly, across the study: Collaborator samples came from the United States, Italy and Spain and covered acute and convalescent phases of COVID-19. The prospective study material was composed of cDNA or gDNA derived from T cells, B-cell-depleted T cells, or PBMCs. Subjects who had been exposed to COVID-19, were actively infected with it, or had recovered from it provided the deeply sampled blood TCRbeta repertoires that made up the dataset. A freely available public database, intended as a resource for researchers studying the immune response to SARS-CoV-2, is where the repertoires were released. The samples were drawn from the first 160 participants of the ongoing ImmuneRACE study and from 950 to 1,500 subjects provided by 6 global collaborators. Sample metadata almost always included a de-identified subject ID, COVID-19 status, age in years and sex. Where HLA class I and class II types were available, the types were taken from metadata supplied by the sample provider, not from assay-based typing. What the authors observed across the whole study: The amount of clinical and demographic metadata varied by source and participant and was provided uncurated.

As concerns this clone: The antigen it binds to is not known. The record has no base qualities; no much larger clone is one base away.

TCRbeta CDR3 regions were amplified from genomic DNA by means of the immunoSEQ Assay, a bias-controlled multiplex PCR. Per the source publication's procedure: The number of nucleated cells in each sample was estimated by amplification of reference gene primers within the assay. To quantify the absolute abundance of each unique TCRbeta CDR3 rearrangement, sequence reads were collapsed and filtered. For each sample, productive Simpson clonality was calculated as the square root of Simpson's diversity index across productive rearrangements. TCRdb carries this immuneACCESS record with in-frame sequences only. Its versions omit some clonotypes, under half of them owing to an unresolved V gene in the studies checked, with the rest unexplained. V and J calls plus clone size are reproduced from that table; the DNA served to infer D and trimming. The sample table shows about 270,000 clones, and about 82% are seen once. Of the sample, around 4.2% falls within the top ten clones.

The collaborating institutions used their own protocols to collect whole blood in K2EDTA tubes. For TCRbeta analysis, collaborators shipped samples as frozen whole blood, isolated PBMCs, or DNA extracted from either of those sample types. The receptor was derived from a woman in her forties or fifties with active or convalescent COVID-19. The specimen was peripheral blood.

The CDR3 protein sequence reads: CASSQTGGRGNIQYF. The DNA sequence is given as TGTGCCAGCAGCCAGACAGGGGGTCGAGGAAACATTCAGTACTTC. The V and J segments used are TRBV5-8 and TRBJ2-4; a stretch of 9 junction bases matches TRBD1. The germline V gene yields SGHTS for CDR1 and YDEGEE for CDR2. The CDR3 runs 15 residues from the cysteine to the phenylalanine. This entry keeps only the CDR3 DNA: 45 bases, framed from base 1. Unmatched junction bases come to 8, with V trimmed by 4 bases and J by 6 bases.